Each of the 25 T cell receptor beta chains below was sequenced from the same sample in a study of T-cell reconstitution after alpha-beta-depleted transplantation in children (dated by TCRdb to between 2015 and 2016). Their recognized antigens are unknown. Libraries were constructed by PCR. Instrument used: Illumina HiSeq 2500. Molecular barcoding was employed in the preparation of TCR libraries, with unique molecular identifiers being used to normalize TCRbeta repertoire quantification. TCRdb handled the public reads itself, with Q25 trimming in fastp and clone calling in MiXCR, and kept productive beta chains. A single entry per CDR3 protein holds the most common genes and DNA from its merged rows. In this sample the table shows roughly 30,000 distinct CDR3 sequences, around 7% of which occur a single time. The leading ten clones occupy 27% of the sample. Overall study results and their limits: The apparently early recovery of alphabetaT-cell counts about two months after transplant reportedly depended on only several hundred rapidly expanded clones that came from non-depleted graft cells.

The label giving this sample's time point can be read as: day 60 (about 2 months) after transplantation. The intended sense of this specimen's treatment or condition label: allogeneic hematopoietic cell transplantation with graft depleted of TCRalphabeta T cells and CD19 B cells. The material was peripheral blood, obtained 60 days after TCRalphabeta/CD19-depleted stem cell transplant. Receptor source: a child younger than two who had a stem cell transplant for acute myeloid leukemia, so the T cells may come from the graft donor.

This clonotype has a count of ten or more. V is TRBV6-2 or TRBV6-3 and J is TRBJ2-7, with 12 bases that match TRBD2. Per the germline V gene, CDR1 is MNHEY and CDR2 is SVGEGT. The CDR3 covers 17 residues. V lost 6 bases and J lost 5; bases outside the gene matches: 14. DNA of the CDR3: TGTGCCAGCAGCCAGGGACTAGCGGGTTGGGTCCTTGACGAGCAGTACTTC. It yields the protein CASSQGLAGWVLDEQYF.

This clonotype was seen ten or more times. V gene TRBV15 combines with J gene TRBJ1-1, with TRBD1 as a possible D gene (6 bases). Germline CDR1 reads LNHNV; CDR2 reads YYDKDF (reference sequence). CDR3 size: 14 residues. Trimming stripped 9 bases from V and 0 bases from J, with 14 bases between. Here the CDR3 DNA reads TGTGCCACTTTTGACAGGCAGATGAACACTGAAGCTTTCTTT. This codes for CATFDRQMNTEAFF.

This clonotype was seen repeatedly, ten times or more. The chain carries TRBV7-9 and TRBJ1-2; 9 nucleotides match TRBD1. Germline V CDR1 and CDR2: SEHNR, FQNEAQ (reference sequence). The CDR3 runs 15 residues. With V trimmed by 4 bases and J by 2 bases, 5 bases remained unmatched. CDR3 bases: TGTGCCAGCAGCTCCCCGGACAGGGGCAACTATGGCTACACCTTC. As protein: CASSSPDRGNYGYTF.

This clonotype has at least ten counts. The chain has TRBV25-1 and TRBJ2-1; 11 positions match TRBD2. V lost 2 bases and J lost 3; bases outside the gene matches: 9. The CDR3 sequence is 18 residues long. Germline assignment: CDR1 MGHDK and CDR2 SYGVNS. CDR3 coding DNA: TGTGCCAGCAGTGAAAGGGGGGGACTAGCGGAATTCTACAATGAGCAGTTCTTC. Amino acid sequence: CASSERGGLAEFYNEQFF.

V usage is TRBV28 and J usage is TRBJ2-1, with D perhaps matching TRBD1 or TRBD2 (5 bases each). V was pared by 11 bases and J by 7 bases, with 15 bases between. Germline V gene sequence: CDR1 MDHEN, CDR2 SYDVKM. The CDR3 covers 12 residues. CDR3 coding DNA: TGTGCCGAAACAGGTCGGGAAAATGAGCAGTTCTTC. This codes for CAETGRENEQFF.

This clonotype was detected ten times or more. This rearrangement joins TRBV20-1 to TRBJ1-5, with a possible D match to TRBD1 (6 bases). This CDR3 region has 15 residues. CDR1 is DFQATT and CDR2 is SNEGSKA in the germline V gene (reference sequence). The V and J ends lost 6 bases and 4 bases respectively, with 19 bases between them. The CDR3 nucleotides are TGCAGTGCCCTGAGGACAGCACGGGGGAATCAGCCCCAGCATTTT. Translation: CSALRTARGNQPQHF.

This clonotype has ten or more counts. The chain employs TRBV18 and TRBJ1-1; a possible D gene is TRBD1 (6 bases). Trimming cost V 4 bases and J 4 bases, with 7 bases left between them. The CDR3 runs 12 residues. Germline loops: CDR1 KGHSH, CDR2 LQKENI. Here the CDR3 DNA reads TGTGCCAGCTCACGGACAGTCACTGAAGCTTTCTTT. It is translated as CASSRTVTEAFF.

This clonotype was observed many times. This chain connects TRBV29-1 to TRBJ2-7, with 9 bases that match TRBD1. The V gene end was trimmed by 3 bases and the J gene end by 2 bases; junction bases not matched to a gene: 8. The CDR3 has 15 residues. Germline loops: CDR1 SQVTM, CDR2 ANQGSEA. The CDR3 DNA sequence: TGCAGCGTTGAGGGACAGGGCGGACGGGCCTACGAGCAGTACTTC. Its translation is CSVEGQGGRAYEQYF.

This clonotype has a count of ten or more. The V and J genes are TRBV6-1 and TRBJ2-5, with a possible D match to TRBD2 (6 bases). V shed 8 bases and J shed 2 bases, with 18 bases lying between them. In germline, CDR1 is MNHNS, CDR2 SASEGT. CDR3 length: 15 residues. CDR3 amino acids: CASLMAGQLQETQYF. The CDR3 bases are TGTGCCAGCCTGATGGCGGGGCAACTTCAAGAGACCCAGTACTTC.

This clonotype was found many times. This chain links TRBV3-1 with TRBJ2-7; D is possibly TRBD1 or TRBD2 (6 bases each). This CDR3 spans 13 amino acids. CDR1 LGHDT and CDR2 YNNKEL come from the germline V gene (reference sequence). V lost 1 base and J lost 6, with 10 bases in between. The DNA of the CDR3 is TGTGCCAGCAGCCAAGGTCGGGGGCGCGAGCAGTACTTC. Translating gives CASSQGRGREQYF.

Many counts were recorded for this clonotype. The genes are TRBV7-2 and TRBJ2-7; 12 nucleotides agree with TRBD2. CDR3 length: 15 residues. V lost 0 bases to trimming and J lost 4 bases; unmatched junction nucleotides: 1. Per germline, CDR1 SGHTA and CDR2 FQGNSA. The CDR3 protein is CASSLALAGGYEQYF. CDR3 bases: TGTGCCAGCAGCTTAGCCCTAGCGGGAGGGTACGAGCAGTACTTC.

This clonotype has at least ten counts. The CDR3 DNA reads TGTGCCAGCAGTTTAGGCAGGGGGCTTGAGCAGTACTTC. This gives the protein CASSLGRGLEQYF. J is TRBJ2-7 and V is TRBV12-3 or TRBV12-4; 8 bases match TRBD1. This CDR3 comprises 13 residues. The V gene end was trimmed by 1 base and the J gene end by 7 bases; junction bases not matched to a gene: 3.

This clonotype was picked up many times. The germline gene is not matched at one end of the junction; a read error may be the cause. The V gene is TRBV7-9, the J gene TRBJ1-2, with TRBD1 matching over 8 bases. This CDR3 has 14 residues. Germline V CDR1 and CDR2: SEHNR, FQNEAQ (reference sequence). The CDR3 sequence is CASSLVFSDRAKAF. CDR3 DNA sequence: TGTGCCAGCAGCTTAGTATTCTCGGACAGGGCCAAAGCCTTC.

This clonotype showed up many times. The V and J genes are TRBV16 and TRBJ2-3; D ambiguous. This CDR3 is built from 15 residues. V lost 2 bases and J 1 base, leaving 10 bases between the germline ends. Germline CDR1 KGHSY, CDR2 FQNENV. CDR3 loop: CASSQEGHGTDTQYF. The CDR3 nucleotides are TGTGCCAGCAGCCAAGAAGGGCATGGCACAGATACGCAGTATTTT.

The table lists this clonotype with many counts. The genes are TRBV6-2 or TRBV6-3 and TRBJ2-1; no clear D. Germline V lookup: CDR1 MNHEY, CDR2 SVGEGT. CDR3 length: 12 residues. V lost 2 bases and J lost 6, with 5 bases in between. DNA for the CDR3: TGTGCCAGCAGTTACAATTTCAATGAGCAGTTCTTC. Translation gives CASSYNFNEQFF.

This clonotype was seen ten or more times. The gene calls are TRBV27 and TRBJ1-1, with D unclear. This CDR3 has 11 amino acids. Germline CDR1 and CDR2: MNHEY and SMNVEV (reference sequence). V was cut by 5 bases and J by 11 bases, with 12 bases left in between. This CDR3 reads CASSRRRDAFF. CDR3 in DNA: TGTGCCAGCAGTAGACGGCGTGACGCTTTCTTT.

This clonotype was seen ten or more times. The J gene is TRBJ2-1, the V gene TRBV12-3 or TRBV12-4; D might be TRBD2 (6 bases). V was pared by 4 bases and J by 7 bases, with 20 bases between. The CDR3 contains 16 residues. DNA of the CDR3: TGTGCCAGCAGTTCCCTCGGGACGGGAGTGTGGAATGAGCAGTTCTTC. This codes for CASSSLGTGVWNEQFF.

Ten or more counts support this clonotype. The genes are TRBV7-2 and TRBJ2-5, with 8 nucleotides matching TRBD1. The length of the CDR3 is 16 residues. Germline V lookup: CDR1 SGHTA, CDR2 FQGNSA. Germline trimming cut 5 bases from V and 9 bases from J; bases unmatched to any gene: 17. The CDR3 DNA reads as TGTGCCAGCAGCCTCGGACAGGGCCTATATAGGGTGGCCCAGTACTTC. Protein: CASSLGQGLYRVAQYF.

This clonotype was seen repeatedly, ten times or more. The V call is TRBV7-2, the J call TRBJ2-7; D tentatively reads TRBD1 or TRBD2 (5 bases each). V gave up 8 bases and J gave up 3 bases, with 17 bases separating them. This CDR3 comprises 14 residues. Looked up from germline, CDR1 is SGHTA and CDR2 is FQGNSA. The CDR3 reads CASFSGTALYEQYF. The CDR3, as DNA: TGTGCCAGCTTTTCCGGGACGGCCCTCTACGAGCAGTACTTC.

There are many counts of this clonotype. The CDR3 DNA is TGCAGTGCTAGAGATCCGGCCAGGAACACTGAAGCTTTCTTT. Translating it yields CSARDPARNTEAFF. The chain uses TRBV20-1 and TRBJ1-1; D is undetermined. The ends were cut back, 0 bases at V and 1 base at J, with 9 bases in the middle. The V gene's germline CDR1 is DFQATT and CDR2 SNEGSKA (reference sequence). There are 14 residues in the CDR3.

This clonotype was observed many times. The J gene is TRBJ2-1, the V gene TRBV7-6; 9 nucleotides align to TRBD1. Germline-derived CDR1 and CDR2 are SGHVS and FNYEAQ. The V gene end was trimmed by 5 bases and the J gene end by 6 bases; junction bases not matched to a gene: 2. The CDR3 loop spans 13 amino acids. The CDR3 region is CASSPTGGNEQFF. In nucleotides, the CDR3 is TGTGCCAGCAGCCCGACAGGGGGCAATGAGCAGTTCTTC.

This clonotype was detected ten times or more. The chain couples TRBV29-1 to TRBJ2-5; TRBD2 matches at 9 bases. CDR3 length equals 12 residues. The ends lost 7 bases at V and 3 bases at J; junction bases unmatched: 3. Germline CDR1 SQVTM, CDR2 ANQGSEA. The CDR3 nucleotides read TGCAGCGCTCGACTAGCGGAAGAGACCCAGTACTTC. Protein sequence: CSARLAEETQYF.

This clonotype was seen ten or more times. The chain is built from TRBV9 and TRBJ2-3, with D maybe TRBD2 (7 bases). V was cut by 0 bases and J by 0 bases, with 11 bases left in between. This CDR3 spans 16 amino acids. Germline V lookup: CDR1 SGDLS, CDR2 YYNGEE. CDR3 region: CASSVGGGWSTDTQYF. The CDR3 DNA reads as TGTGCCAGCAGCGTAGGGGGGGGCTGGAGCACAGATACGCAGTATTTT.

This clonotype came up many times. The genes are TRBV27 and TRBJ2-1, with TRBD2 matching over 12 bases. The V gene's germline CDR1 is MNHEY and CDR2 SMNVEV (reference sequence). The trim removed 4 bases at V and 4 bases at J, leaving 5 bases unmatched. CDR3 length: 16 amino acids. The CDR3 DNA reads TGTGCCAGCAGTTCGACTAGCGGGAGTCGTTACAATGAGCAGTTCTTC. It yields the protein CASSSTSGSRYNEQFF.

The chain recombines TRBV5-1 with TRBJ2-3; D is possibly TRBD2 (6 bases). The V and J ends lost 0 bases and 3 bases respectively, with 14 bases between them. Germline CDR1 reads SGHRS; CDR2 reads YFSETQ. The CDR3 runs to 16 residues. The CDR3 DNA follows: TGCGCCAGCAGCTTGGAACCCCGACGGGGGACAGATACGCAGTATTTT. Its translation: CASSLEPRRGTDTQYF.